The T cell receptor beta chain under discussion was sequenced for a study of blood T cell repertoires in COVID-19. The study assigned cohorts using participant-reported clinical history. For recovered donors of Cohort 3, there were two negative PCRs, clearance, or symptom resolution. TCRdb keeps only in-frame clones here, not all; method: immunoSEQ multiplex PCR. The repertoire includes some 230,000 clones, about 80% of them detected once, and about 15% sits in the top ten. This TCR was sampled from a middle-aged man who had recovered from COVID-19. Material: PBMCs or T cells enriched from blood (not recorded which).

The CDR3 loop reads CASREDFSGADEQYF. The CDR3 nucleotides read TGTGCCAGCAGAGAGGACTTCAGCGGAGCAGACGAGCAGTACTTC. The chain joins TRBV2 to TRBJ2-7; the D gene is possibly TRBD2 (5 bases). The germline V and J ends were trimmed by 6 bases and 5 bases, with 20 bases remaining between them. Germline V lookup: CDR1 SNHLY, CDR2 FYNNEI. The CDR3 is made up of 15 amino acids.